The entry that follows covers one T cell receptor beta chain sequence. Its antigen is unknown. This PCR relied on a set of 60 Vbeta primers and 13 Jbeta primers. Per the original methods: In a later analysis, of 84 million or so unique beta chains, roughly 11 million appeared in at least two donors. The method was immunoSEQ multiplex PCR; TCRdb's version includes in-frame clones alone and lacks a portion of them. V, J and clone size are those of that table, while D and trimming were read from the DNA. This sample has about 200,000 clones, with 80% to 85% found just once. From germline, CDR1 is MNHEY and CDR2 SVGAGI. The trim removed 2 bases at V and 7 bases at J, leaving 8 bases unmatched. This CDR3 contains 16 residues. The data are from a study of cytomegalovirus exposure and HLA in healthy donors. General study results and limits: Cytomegalovirus status, reportedly, was diagnosed with high specificity and sensitivity by the classifier.

Sequencing was performed on PBMCs. The receptor was derived from a woman younger than 35 in good health and CMV-seronegative. The chain is built from TRBV6-5 and TRBJ1-6; 7 bases agree with TRBD1. The CDR3 nucleotides read TGTGCCAGCAGTTACGGCGGGACAGTGGGGAATTCACCCCTCCACTTT. Its translation: CASSYGGTVGNSPLHF.